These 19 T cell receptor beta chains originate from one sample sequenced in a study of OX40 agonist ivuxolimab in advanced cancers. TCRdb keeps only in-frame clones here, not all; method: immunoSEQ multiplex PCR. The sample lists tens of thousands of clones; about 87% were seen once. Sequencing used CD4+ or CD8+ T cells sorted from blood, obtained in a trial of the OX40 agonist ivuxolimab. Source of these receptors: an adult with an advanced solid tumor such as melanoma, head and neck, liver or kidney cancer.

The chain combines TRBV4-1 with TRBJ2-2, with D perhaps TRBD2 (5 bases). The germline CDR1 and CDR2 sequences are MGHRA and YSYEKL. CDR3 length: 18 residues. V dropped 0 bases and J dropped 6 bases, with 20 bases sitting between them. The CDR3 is CASSQDDYRGVSPGELFF. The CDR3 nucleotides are TGCGCCAGCAGCCAAGATGATTACCGGGGAGTGTCACCCGGGGAGCTGTTTTTT.

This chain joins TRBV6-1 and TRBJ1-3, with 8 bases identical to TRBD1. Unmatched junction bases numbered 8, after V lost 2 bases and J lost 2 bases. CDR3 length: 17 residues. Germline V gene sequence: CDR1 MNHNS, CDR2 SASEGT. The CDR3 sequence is CASSESPGGVTGNTIYF. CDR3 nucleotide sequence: TGTGCCAGCAGTGAATCCCCAGGGGGCGTAACTGGAAACACCATATATTTT.

The CDR3 DNA is TGTGCCAGCAGTGCAGTAGCTCAACCCCTCAATGAGCAGTTCTTC. Protein product: CASSAVAQPLNEQFF. This sequence joins TRBV2 and TRBJ2-1; D remains unclear. Trimming removed 4 bases from V and 6 bases from J, with 16 bases in between. Germline CDR1 is SNHLY and CDR2 is FYNNEI. The length of the CDR3 is 15 residues.

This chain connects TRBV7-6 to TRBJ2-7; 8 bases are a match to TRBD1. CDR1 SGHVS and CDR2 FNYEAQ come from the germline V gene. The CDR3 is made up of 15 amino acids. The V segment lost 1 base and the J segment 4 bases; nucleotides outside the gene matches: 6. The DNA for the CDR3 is TGTGCCAGCAGCTTAGAGACAGGGGCGACTTACGAGCAGTACTTC. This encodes CASSLETGATYEQYF.

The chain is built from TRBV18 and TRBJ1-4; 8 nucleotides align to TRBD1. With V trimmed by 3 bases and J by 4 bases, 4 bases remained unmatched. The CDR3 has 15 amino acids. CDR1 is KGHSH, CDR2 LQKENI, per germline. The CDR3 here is CASSPGQGLNEKLFF. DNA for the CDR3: TGTGCCAGCTCACCCGGACAGGGACTTAATGAAAAACTGTTTTTT. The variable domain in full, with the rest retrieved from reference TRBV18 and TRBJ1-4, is NAGVMQNPRHLVRRRGQEARLRCSPMKGHSHVYWYRQLPEEGLKFMVYLQKENIIDESGMPKERFSAEFPKEGPSILRIQQVVRGDSAAYFCASSPGQGLNEKLFFGSGTQLSVL.

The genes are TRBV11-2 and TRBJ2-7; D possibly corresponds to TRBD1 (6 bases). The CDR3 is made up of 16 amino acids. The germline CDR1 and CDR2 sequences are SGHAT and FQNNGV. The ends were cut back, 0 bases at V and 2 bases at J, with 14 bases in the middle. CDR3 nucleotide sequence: TGTGCCAGCAGCTTAGATATCCTTACAGGGACCTACGAGCAGTACTTC. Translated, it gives CASSLDILTGTYEQYF.

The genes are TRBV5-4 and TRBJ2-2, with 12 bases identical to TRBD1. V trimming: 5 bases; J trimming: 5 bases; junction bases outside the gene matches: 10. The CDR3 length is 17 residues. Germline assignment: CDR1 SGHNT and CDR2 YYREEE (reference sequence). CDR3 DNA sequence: TGTGCCAGCAGGCCTACCGGGACAGGGGGCCGGACCGGGGAGCTGTTTTTT. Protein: CASRPTGTGGRTGELFF.

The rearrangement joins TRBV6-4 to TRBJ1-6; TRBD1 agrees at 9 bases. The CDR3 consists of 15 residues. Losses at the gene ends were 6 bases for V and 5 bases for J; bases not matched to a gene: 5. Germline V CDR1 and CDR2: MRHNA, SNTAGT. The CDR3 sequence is CASRETGGNNSPLHF. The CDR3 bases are TGTGCCAGCAGGGAAACAGGGGGCAATAATTCACCCCTCCACTTT.

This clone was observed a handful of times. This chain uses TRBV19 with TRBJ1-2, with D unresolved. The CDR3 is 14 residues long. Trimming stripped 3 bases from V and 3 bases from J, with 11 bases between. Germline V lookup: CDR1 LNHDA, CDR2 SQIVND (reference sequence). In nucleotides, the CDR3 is TGTGCCAGTAGTATCAACCGGTGGGACTATGGCTACACCTTC. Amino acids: CASSINRWDYGYTF.

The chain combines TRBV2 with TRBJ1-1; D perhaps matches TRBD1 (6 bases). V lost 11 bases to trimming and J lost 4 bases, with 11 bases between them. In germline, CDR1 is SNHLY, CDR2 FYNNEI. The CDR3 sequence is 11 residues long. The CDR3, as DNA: TGTGCCTCCCCCAGGGGCACTGAAGCTTTCTTT. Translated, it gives CASPRGTEAFF.

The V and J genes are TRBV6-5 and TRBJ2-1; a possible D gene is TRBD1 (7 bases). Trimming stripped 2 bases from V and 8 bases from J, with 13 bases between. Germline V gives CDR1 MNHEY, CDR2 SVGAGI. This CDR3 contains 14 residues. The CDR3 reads CASSYRGRGDEQFF. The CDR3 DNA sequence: TGTGCCAGCAGTTACCGGGGCAGGGGGGATGAGCAGTTCTTC.

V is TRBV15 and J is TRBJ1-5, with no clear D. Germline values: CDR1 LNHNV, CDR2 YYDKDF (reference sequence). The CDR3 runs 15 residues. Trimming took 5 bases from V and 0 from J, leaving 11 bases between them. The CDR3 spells CATSFSRDSNQPQHF. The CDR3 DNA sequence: TGTGCCACCAGCTTCAGCAGAGATAGCAATCAGCCCCAGCATTTT.

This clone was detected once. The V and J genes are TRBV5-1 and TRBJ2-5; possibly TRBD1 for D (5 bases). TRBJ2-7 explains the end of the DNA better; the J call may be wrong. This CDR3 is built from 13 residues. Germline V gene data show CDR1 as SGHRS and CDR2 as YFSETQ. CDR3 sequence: CASSLARDYEQYF. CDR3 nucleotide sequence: TGCGCCAGCAGCTTGGCCAGGGATTACGAGCAGTACTTC.

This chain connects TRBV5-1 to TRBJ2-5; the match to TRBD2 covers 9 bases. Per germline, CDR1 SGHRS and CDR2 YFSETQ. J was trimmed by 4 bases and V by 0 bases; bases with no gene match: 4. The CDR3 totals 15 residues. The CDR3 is CASSLGTSEAETQYF. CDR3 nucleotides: TGCGCCAGCAGCTTGGGGACTAGCGAGGCAGAGACCCAGTACTTC.

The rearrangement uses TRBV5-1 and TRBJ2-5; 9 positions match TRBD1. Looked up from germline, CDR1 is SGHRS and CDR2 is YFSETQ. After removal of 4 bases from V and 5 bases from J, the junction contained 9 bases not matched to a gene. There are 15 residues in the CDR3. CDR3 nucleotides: TGCGCCAGCAGCCCAACACAGGGGGCTCGGGAGACCCAGTACTTC. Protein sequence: CASSPTQGARETQYF.

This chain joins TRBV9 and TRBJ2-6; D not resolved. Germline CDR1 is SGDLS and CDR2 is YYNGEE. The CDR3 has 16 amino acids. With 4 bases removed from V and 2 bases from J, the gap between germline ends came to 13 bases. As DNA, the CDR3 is TGTGCCAGCAGCACTCTTTGGGGTCCTGGGGCCAACGTCCTGACTTTC. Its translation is CASSTLWGPGANVLTF.

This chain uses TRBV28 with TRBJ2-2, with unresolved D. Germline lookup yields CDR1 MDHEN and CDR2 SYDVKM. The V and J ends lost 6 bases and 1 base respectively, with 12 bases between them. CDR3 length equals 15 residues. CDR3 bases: TGTGCCAGCAGGAAGTCACTTTTGAACACCGGGGAGCTGTTTTTT. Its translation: CASRKSLLNTGELFF.

The CDR3 spells CASSPSLGFYGYTF. The CDR3 nucleotides are TGTGCCAGCAGTCCCAGTCTTGGGTTCTATGGCTACACCTTC. V is TRBV6-6 and J is TRBJ1-2, with D uncertain. The germline V gene encodes CDR1 MNHNY and CDR2 SVGAGI (reference sequence). V lost 5 bases, J lost 4 bases, and 14 bases lay in between. CDR3 size: 14 residues.

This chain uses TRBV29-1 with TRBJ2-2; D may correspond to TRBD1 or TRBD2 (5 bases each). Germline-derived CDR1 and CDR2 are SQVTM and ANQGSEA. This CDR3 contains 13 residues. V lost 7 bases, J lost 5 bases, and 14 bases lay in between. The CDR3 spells CSDRGTETGELFF. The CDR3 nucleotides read TGCAGCGATCGAGGGACGGAAACCGGGGAGCTGTTTTTT.